This T cell receptor beta chain came from a study of T cells expressing NK-cell markers. Reprocessing the 5' RACE reads, TCRdb reports a single entry for every CDR3 protein and omits DNA. The listing contains more than 250,000 distinct CDR3 sequences. The CDR3 is 15 amino acids. Germline lookup yields CDR1 SGHVS and CDR2 FQNEAQ. Study observations and caveats: The study found these clonotypes also leading the CD3+CD56-NKG2C+ fraction in a few donors. Top CD8+ clonotypes included the dominant CD3+CD56+NKG2C+ clonotypes in six donors.

Concerning this clonotype: What it binds is not known.

Input material: blood T cells: a sorted CD56 or NKG2C T cell subset, CD4+ or CD8+ T cells, or bulk PBMC T cells (not recorded which). This receptor was identified in a man aged 18-30 years in good health. This rearrangement joins TRBV7-8 to TRBJ2-2. CDR3 region: CASSALTGNTGELFF.